These 5 T cell receptor beta chains came from one sample sequenced in a study of early T cells in non-severe SARS-CoV-2 infection. Each CDR3 protein gets one entry after TCRdb re-called the 5' RACE reads with MiXCR. In the table there are tens of thousands of distinct CDR3 sequences, around 16% of which are singletons. This material consisted of whole blood, taken at baseline. The receptors stem from an adult who was a healthcare worker with PCR-confirmed SARS-CoV-2 infection or an uninfected control (not recorded which).

This clonotype was detected only a few times. V and J are TRBV5-1 and TRBJ2-4, with D unresolved. The CDR3 contains 13 residues. Trimming took off 0 bases at V and 6 bases at J, with 7 bases between the two ends. Germline V CDR1 and CDR2: SGHRS, YFSETQ. CDR3 in amino acids: CASSLAERNIQYF. CDR3 bases: TGCGCCAGCAGCTTGGCTGAGAGAAACATTCAGTACTTC.

The chain employs TRBV7-8 and TRBJ1-1; D might be TRBD1 (6 bases). V was pared by 6 bases and J by 6 bases, with 14 bases between. The CDR3 spans 13 residues. Per germline, CDR1 SGHVS and CDR2 FQNEAQ. The CDR3 loop is CASSSRGQAEAFF. DNA for the CDR3: TGTGCCAGCAGTTCTCGGGGGCAGGCTGAAGCTTTCTTT.

The chain combines TRBV6-5 with TRBJ1-3; no firm D call. The CDR3 has 15 residues. In germline, CDR1 is MNHEY, CDR2 SVGAGI. The ends were cut back, 2 bases at V and 2 bases at J, with 10 bases in the middle. The CDR3 DNA is TGTGCCAGCAGTTACAGCGGAAGGGCTGGAAACACCATATATTTT. Protein sequence: CASSYSGRAGNTIYF.

J is TRBJ1-3 and V is TRBV12-3 or TRBV12-4; 8 positions match TRBD1. Germline trimming cut 5 bases from V and 7 bases from J; bases unmatched to any gene: 10. This CDR3 has 15 residues. The CDR3 reads CASSTPRDRQNTIYF. The CDR3 DNA reads TGTGCCAGCAGTACTCCCCGGGACAGGCAGAACACCATATATTTT.

The chain combines TRBV5-1 with TRBJ2-4, with a weak D call TRBD1 (6 bases). Germline V CDR1 and CDR2: SGHRS, YFSETQ. Trimming removed 4 bases at V and 1 base at J, with 15 bases between. The CDR3 runs 16 residues. The CDR3 DNA is TGCGCCAGCAGCATAGAGACAGGTTCGGCCAAAAACATTCAGTACTTC. Translated, it gives CASSIETGSAKNIQYF.